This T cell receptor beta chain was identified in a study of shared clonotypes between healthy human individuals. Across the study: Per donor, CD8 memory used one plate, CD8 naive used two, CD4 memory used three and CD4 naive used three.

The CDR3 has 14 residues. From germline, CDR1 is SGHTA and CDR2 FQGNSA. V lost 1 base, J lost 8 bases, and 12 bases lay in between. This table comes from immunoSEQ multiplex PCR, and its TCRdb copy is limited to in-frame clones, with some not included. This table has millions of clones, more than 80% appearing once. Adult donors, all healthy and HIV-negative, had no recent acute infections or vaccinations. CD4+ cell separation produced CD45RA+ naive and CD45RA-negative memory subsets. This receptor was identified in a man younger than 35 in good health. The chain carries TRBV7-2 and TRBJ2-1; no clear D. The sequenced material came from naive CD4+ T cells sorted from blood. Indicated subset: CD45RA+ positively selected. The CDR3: CASSLGSAVDEQFF. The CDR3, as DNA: TGTGCCAGCAGCTTAGGCAGCGCGGTCGATGAGCAGTTCTTC.